This T cell receptor (beta chain) was profiled in a study of blood T cell repertoires in COVID-19. Enrolled through a virtual design, the participants were between roughly 18 and 90 years of age and came from roughly 22 US areas. The CDR3 is 15 residues long. Germline V gene lookup returns CDR1 SGHVS and CDR2 FQNEAQ. The V gene lost 1 base and the J gene lost 6 bases, with 14 bases spanning the gap. Libraries were prepared by immunoSEQ multiplex PCR; TCRdb keeps only in-frame clonotypes and omits some of them. The table shows about 300,000 clones, with just under 90% occurring only once. The receptor's source is a woman between 45 and 60 years old who had been exposed to COVID-19. The V gene is TRBV7-8, the J gene TRBJ2-3, with D possibly TRBD2 on 5 matching bases. Sample: PBMCs or T cells enriched from blood (not recorded which). As DNA, the CDR3 is TGTGCCAGCAGCTTAGAAGCGGCTATGAGGGATACGCAGTATTTT. Translated, it gives CASSLEAAMRDTQYF.